The 20 T cell receptor beta chains given below trace back to one sample, sequenced in a study of T cell repertoires in cytomegalovirus infection. No antigens are known for them. One entry per CDR3 protein, called by TCRdb with MiXCR from the reads. The sample holds around 360,000 distinct CDR3 sequences; about 35% are singletons and the top ten take around an eighth. The sample in question was cultured PBMCs, obtained from culture after CMV antigen stimulation. These TCRs come from a human donor in good health (CMV status not recorded). Some clones in this sample may be carry-over from other donors' samples.

This clonotype showed up many times. The chain uses TRBV7-2 and TRBJ2-3; the match to TRBD1 covers 9 bases. This CDR3 is built from 14 residues. J was trimmed by 3 bases and V by 5 bases; bases with no gene match: 3. Germline CDR1 is SGHTA and CDR2 is FQGNSA. Here the CDR3 reads CASSVGQGTDTQYF. CDR3 in DNA: TGTGCCAGCAGCGTGGGACAGGGAACAGATACGCAGTATTTT.

This clonotype has a count of ten or more. V and J are TRBV7-8 and TRBJ2-7; D remains ambiguous. With 0 bases removed from V and 2 bases from J, the gap between germline ends came to 5 bases. The germline CDR1 and CDR2 sequences are SGHVS and FQNEAQ. The CDR3 extends over 13 amino acids. The CDR3 sequence is CASSLASTYEQYV. The CDR3 region has the DNA TGTGCCAGCAGCTTAGCGTCGACCTACGAGCAGTACGTC.

The rearrangement links TRBV4-1 to TRBJ1-6, with D perhaps matching TRBD1 (6 bases). Germline lookup yields CDR1 MGHRA and CDR2 YSYEKL. V lost 2 bases to trimming and J lost 4 bases, with 15 bases between them. The length of the CDR3 is 17 residues. The CDR3 sequence: CASSQIQGPGYNSPLHF. The CDR3 DNA follows: TGCGCCAGCAGCCAAATACAGGGACCGGGTTATAATTCACCCCTCCACTTT.

This clonotype occurred a few times. This chain uses TRBV7-2 with TRBJ2-1, with D unresolved. This CDR3 is built from 16 residues. Germline V CDR1 and CDR2: SGHTA, FQGNSA. Trimming pared 2 bases from V and 4 bases from J, leaving 15 bases between. The CDR3 nucleotides read TGTGCCAGCAGCTTAACCCGTGCGTTAGGGTACAATGAGCAGTTCTTC. This encodes CASSLTRALGYNEQFF. Looking up the rest from reference TRBV7-2 and TRBJ2-1 gives the full variable domain: GAGVSQSPSNKVTEKGKDVELRCDPISGHTALYWYRQSLGQGLEFLIYFQGNSAPDKSGLPSDRFSAERTGGSVSTLTIQRTQQEDSAVYLCASSLTRALGYNEQFFGPGTRLTVL.

This chain joins TRBV7-3 and TRBJ1-1; 9 bases line up with TRBD1. This CDR3 is built from 15 residues. V gave up 4 bases and J gave up 4 bases; unmatched junction bases: 7. Germline V gene data show CDR1 as SGHTA and CDR2 as FQGTGA. The CDR3 region is CASSSTGQGSTEAFF. The CDR3 DNA reads as TGTGCCAGCAGCTCGACGGGACAGGGAAGCACTGAAGCTTTCTTT.

This clonotype was counted between two and nine times. The chain joins TRBV7-2 to TRBJ2-5; D may be TRBD1 or TRBD2 (6 bases each). The germline V gene encodes CDR1 SGHTA and CDR2 FQGNSA. There are 15 residues in the CDR3. Trimming pared 4 bases from V and 0 bases from J, leaving 12 bases between. The CDR3 here is CASSSGGWYQETQYF. CDR3 sequence (DNA): TGTGCCAGCAGCTCCGGGGGCTGGTACCAAGAGACCCAGTACTTC.

The chain has TRBV6-1 and TRBJ1-5; tentative D call: TRBD1 (5 bases). Germline assignment: CDR1 MNHNS and CDR2 SASEGT. The CDR3 totals 14 residues. Trimming shortened V by 4 bases and J by 4 bases, and 11 bases separated the two germline ends. The CDR3: CASSAQGSNQPQHF. The CDR3 coding sequence is TGTGCCAGCAGTGCTCAGGGTAGTAATCAGCCCCAGCATTTT.

This clonotype was picked up many times. The genes are TRBV7-2 and TRBJ1-2; no firm D call. The V and J ends lost 4 bases and 2 bases respectively, with 14 bases between them. The germline CDR1 and CDR2 sequences are SGHTA and FQGNSA. The CDR3 covers 15 residues. The CDR3 spells CASSSVAGRNYGYTF. The CDR3 DNA is TGTGCCAGCAGCTCCGTGGCGGGAAGGAACTATGGCTACACCTTC.

The chain combines TRBV16 with TRBJ1-1; TRBD1 aligns across 7 bases. Trimming took 4 bases from V and 2 from J; bases not matched to a gene: 4. CDR1 and CDR2 (germline): KGHSY, FQNENV. This CDR3 has 14 residues. The CDR3 sequence is CASSRDRPNTEAFF. DNA of the CDR3: TGTGCCAGCAGCCGGGACAGACCAAACACTGAAGCTTTCTTT.

This clonotype was counted only a few times. The genes are TRBV12-3 or TRBV12-4 and TRBJ1-2, with D unresolved. Trimming removed 6 bases from V and 8 bases from J, with 13 bases in between. There are 12 residues in the CDR3. CDR3 sequence reads: CASSRRSRGYTF. Written as DNA, the CDR3 is TGTGCCAGCAGCCGACGGAGCAGGGGCTACACCTTC.

The V gene is TRBV6-1, the J gene TRBJ2-7; weak D call: TRBD1 (5 bases). The length of the CDR3 is 14 residues. The germline gives CDR1 MNHNS, CDR2 SASEGT. V was shortened by 4 bases and J by 0 bases, with 10 bases between the two germline ends. This CDR3 reads CASSGTGFSYEQYV. DNA of the CDR3: TGTGCCAGCAGTGGAACAGGATTCTCCTACGAGCAGTACGTC.

This clonotype has only a few counts. The DNA for the CDR3 is TGTGCCAGCTCACCCTTAAGGACAGCTATGAACACTGAAGCTTTCTTT. It codes for CASSPLRTAMNTEAFF. The V gene is TRBV18, the J gene TRBJ1-1, with a tentative D call TRBD1 (6 bases). V shed 3 bases and J shed 0 bases, with 14 bases lying between them. The CDR3 loop spans 16 amino acids. Germline values: CDR1 KGHSH, CDR2 LQKENI.

The chain employs TRBV2 and TRBJ1-2; D perhaps matches TRBD1 (5 bases). V dropped 8 bases and J dropped 8 bases, with 21 bases sitting between them. The CDR3 runs 14 residues. Germline CDR1 SNHLY, CDR2 FYNNEI. CDR3 nucleotide sequence: TGTGCCAGCGCCGTAGGGGACCGGGGCTCGGGCTACACCTTC. This translates into CASAVGDRGSGYTF.

The chain links TRBV19 to TRBJ1-1, with D possibly being TRBD1 (6 bases). The length of the CDR3 is 16 residues. Trimming left V 6 bases short and J 4 bases short, with 21 bases between. Germline CDR1 reads LNHDA; CDR2 reads SQIVND (reference sequence). CDR3 bases: TGTGCCAGTAGCAAACCCCTCGGGGGCACCGGCACTGAAGCTTTCTTT. Translated: CASSKPLGGTGTEAFF.

This clonotype has only a few counts. The chain is built from TRBV28 and TRBJ1-2; D may be TRBD1 (5 bases). The CDR3 spans 14 residues. V was trimmed by 4 bases and J by 3 bases, leaving 12 bases between them. Germline assignment: CDR1 MDHEN and CDR2 SYDVKM. CDR3 region: CASSSQGSYYGYTF. CDR3 in DNA: TGTGCCAGCAGTTCGCAGGGTTCCTACTATGGCTACACCTTC.

This chain links TRBV20-1 with TRBJ1-6; 9 nucleotides align to TRBD1. CDR3 length equals 14 residues. The ends lost 2 bases at V and 10 bases at J; junction bases unmatched: 6. Germline values: CDR1 DFQATT, CDR2 SNEGSKA (reference sequence). CDR3 residues: CSARSGDRASPLHF. CDR3 bases: TGCAGTGCTAGATCAGGGGACAGGGCATCACCCCTCCACTTT.

This clonotype was observed once. The chain combines TRBV20-1 with TRBJ2-7; TRBD1 is a possible D gene (6 bases). The V and J ends lost 5 bases and 3 bases respectively, with 17 bases between them. The CDR3 runs to 14 residues. Looked up from germline, CDR1 is DFQATT and CDR2 is SNEGSKA (reference sequence). CDR3 region: CSAATQGVRYEQYF. The CDR3 region has the DNA TGCAGTGCTGCCACACAGGGCGTTCGCTACGAGCAGTACTTC.

This clonotype was seen more than once but under ten times. This chain connects TRBV19 to TRBJ2-1; no reliable D call. The germline V gene encodes CDR1 LNHDA and CDR2 SQIVND (reference sequence). This CDR3 is 18 amino acids long. The ends were cut back, 2 bases at V and 0 bases at J, with 17 bases in the middle. The CDR3 spells CASSISSGTWGSYNEQFF. CDR3 DNA sequence: TGTGCCAGTAGTATAAGCTCGGGCACGTGGGGCTCCTACAATGAGCAGTTCTTC.

In DNA, the CDR3 is TGCGCCAGCAGCCAAGGATTCGGGGCGGACACTGAAGCTTTCTTT. It is translated as CASSQGFGADTEAFF. The chain joins TRBV4-1 to TRBJ1-1; D may be TRBD1 (5 bases). CDR3 length equals 15 residues. Germline V CDR1 and CDR2: MGHRA, YSYEKL. V lost 1 base and J 3 bases, leaving 12 bases between the germline ends.

The table lists this clonotype with a count of one. The chain couples TRBV24-1 to TRBJ2-6; TRBD1 agrees at 7 bases. The CDR3 loop spans 16 amino acids. After removal of 3 bases from V and 2 bases from J, the junction contained 3 bases not matched to a gene. Germline CDR1 reads KGHDR; CDR2 reads SFDVKD. The DNA of the CDR3 is TGTGCCACCAGTGATCGAGACAGGGCTGGGGCCAACGTCCTGACTTTC. Its protein product is CATSDRDRAGANVLTF.